The clone carrying this TCR beta chain showed up just a few times. The source of the sample is a study of blood T cell repertoires in COVID-19. Data came from immunoSEQ multiplex PCR; TCRdb stores just in-frame clones and leaves some out. The sample gives fewer than 350,000 clones, roughly 86% of which show up once; 6.5% to 9.5% is in the top ten. Per the germline V gene, CDR1 is SQVTM and CDR2 is ANQGSEA. This CDR3 contains 14 residues. Trimming removed 7 bases at V and 0 bases at J, with 13 bases between. The gene calls are TRBV29-1 and TRBJ1-5; the D is unclear. The sequenced sample consisted of peripheral blood. The sequence was obtained from a woman between 45 and 60 years old who had recovered from COVID-19. The CDR3 DNA follows: TGCAGCGCGGGGAGCCACGGTAGCAATCAGCCCCAGCATTTT. Protein sequence: CSAGSHGSNQPQHF.